This T cell receptor (beta chain) came from a study of cytomegalovirus exposure and HLA in healthy donors. Study outcomes and limitations: More than 15,000 TCR beta sequences were associated with HLA alleles at 0.05 false discovery rate in a later analysis.

With V trimmed by 4 bases and J by 4 bases, 7 bases remained unmatched. This CDR3 has 15 residues. Germline V lookup: CDR1 MNHEY, CDR2 SVGAGI. Amplification used 60 Vbeta primers and 13 Jbeta primers. Profiled with immunoSEQ multiplex PCR; TCRdb holds only in-frame clones, not every one. In the table there are 100,000 or so clones, over 75% of which are singletons. As for this clone: What it recognizes is unknown.

Sequences were obtained from PBMCs. The chain recombines TRBV6-5 with TRBJ1-5; 7 bases agree with TRBD1. The clonotype comes from a young man in good health and CMV-seronegative. In DNA, the CDR3 is TGTGCCAGCAGTTCCGGGCAGGGGGTAAATCAGCCCCAGCATTTT. Translating gives CASSSGQGVNQPQHF.